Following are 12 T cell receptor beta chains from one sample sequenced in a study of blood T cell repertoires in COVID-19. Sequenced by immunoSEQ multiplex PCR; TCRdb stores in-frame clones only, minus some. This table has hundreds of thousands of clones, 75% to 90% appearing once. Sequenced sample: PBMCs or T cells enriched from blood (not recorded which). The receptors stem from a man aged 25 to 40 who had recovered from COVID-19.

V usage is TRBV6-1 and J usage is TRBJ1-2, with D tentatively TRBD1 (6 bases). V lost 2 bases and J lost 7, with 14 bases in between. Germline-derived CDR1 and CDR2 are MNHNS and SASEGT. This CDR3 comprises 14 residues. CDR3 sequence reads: CASSEKGVIRGYTF. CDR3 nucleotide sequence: TGTGCCAGCAGTGAAAAGGGGGTGATTCGTGGCTACACCTTC.

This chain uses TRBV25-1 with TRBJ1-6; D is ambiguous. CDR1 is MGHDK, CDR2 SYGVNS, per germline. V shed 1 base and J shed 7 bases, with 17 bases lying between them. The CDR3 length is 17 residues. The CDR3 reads CASSESGSGLRNSPLHF. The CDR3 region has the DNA TGTGCCAGCAGTGAATCTGGTTCGGGTCTGAGGAATTCACCCCTCCACTTT.

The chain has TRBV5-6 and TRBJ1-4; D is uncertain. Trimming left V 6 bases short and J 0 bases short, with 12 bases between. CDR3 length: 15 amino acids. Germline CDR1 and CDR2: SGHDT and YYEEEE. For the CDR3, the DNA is TGTGCCAGCACATGGGCAGGAACAACTAATGAAAAACTGTTTTTT. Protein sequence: CASTWAGTTNEKLFF.

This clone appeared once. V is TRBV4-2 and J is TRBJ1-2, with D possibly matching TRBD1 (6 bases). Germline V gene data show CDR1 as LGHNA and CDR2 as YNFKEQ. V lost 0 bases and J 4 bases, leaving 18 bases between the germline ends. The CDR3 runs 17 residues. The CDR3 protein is CASSQDSGGHRIYGYTF. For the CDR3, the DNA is TGTGCCAGCAGCCAAGATTCCGGGGGGCACCGAATCTATGGCTACACCTTC.

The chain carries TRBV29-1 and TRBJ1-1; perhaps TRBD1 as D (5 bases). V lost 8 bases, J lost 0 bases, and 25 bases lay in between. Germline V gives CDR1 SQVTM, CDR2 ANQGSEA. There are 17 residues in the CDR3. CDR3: CSLKLPGSGALNTEAFF. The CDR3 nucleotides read TGCAGCCTGAAACTCCCCGGGTCTGGGGCATTGAACACTGAAGCTTTCTTT. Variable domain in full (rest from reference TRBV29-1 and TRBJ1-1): SAVISQKPSRDICQRGTSLTIQCQVDSQVTMMFWYRQQPGQSLTLIATANQGSEATYESGFVIDKFPISRPNLTFSTLTVSNMSPEDSSIYLCSLKLPGSGALNTEAFFGQGTRLTVV.

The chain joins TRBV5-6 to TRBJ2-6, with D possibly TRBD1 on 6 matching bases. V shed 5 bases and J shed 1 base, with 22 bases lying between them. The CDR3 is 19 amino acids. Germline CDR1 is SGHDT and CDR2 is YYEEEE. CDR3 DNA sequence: TGTGCCAGCAGGCTGGAGACACAGGGATCCTGGTCTGGGGCCAACGTCCTGACTTTC. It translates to CASRLETQGSWSGANVLTF.

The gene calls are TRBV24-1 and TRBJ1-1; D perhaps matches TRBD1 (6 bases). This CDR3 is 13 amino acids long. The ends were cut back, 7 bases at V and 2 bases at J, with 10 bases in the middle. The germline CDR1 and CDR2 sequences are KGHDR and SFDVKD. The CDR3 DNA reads TGTGCCACCAGGGAGGACAGTAACACTGAAGCTTTCTTT. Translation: CATREDSNTEAFF.

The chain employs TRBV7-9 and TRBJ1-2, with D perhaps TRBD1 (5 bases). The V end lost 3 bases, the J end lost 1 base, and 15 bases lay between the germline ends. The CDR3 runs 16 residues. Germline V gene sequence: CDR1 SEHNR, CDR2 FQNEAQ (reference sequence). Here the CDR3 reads CASSLATDPSNYGYTF. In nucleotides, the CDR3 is TGTGCCAGCAGCTTGGCGACAGACCCGAGTAACTATGGCTACACCTTC.

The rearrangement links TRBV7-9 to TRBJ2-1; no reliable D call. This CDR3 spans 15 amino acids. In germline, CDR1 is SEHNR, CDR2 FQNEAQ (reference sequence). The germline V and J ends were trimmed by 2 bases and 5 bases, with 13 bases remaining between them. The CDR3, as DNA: TGTGCCAGCAGCTTATTGTCGGGTCTACACAATGAGCAGTTCTTC. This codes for CASSLLSGLHNEQFF.

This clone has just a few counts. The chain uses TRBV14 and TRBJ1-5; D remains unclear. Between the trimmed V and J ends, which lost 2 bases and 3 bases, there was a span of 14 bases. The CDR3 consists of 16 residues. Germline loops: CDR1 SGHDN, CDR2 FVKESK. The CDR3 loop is CASSQIIQALNQPQHF. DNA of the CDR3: TGTGCCAGCAGCCAAATAATCCAGGCCCTCAATCAGCCCCAGCATTTT.

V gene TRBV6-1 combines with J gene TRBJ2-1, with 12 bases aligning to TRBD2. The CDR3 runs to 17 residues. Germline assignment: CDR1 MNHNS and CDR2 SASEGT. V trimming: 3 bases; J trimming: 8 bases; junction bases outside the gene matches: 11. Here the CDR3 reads CASSDRLAGGRVDEQFF. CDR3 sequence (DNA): TGTGCCAGCAGTGATCGGCTAGCGGGGGGGAGGGTCGATGAGCAGTTCTTC.

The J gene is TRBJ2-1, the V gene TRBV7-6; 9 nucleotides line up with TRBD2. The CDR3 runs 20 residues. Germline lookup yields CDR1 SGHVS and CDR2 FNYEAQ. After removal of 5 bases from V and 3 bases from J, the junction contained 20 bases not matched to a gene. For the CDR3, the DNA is TGTGCCAGCAGCAAATGGCCCCCATTCAGGAGCGGGGGGCTCTACAATGAGCAGTTCTTC. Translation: CASSKWPPFRSGGLYNEQFF.